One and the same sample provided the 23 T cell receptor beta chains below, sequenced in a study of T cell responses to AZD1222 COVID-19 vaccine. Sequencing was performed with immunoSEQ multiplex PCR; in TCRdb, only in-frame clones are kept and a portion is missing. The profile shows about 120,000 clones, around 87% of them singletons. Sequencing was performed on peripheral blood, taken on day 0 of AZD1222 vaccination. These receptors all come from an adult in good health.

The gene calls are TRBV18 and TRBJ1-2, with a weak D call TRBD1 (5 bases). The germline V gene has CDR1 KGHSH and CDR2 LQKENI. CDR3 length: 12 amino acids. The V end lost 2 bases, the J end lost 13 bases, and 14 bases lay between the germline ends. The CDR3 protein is CASSPIQGAGTF. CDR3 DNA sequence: TGTGCCAGCTCACCAATCCAGGGTGCGGGCACCTTC. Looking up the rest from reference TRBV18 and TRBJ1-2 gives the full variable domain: NAGVMQNPRHLVRRRGQEARLRCSPMKGHSHVYWYRQLPEEGLKFMVYLQKENIIDESGMPKERFSAEFPKEGPSILRIQQVVRGDSAAYFCASSPIQGAGTFGSGTRLTVV.

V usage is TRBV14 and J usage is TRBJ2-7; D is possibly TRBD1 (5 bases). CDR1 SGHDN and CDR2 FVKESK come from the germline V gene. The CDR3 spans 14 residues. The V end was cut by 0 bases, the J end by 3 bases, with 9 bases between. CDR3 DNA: TGTGCCAGCAGCCAAGATACCAGGGACTACGAGCAGTACTTC. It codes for CASSQDTRDYEQYF.

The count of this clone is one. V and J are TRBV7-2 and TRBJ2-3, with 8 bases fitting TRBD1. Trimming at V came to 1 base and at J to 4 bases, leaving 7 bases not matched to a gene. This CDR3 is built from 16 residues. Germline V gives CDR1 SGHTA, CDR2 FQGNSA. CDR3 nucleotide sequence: TGTGCCAGCAGCTTAGATGGACAGGGTGGCGCAGATACGCAGTATTTT. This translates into CASSLDGQGGADTQYF. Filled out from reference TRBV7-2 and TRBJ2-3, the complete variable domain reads GAGVSQSPSNKVTEKGKDVELRCDPISGHTALYWYRQSLGQGLEFLIYFQGNSAPDKSGLPSDRFSAERTGGSVSTLTIQRTQQEDSAVYLCASSLDGQGGADTQYFGPGTRLTVL.

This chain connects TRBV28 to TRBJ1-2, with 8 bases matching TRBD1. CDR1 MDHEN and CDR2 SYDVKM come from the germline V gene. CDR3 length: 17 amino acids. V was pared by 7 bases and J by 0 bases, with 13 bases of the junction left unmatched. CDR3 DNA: TGTGCCAGCAAGTCCAGATTACAGGGGGGACCTAACTATGGCTACACCTTC. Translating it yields CASKSRLQGGPNYGYTF.

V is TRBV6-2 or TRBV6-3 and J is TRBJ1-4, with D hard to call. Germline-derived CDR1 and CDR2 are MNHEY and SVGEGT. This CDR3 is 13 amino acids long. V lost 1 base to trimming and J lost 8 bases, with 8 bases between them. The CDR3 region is CASSYFDGEKLFF. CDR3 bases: TGTGCCAGCAGTTACTTCGACGGGGAAAAACTGTTTTTT.

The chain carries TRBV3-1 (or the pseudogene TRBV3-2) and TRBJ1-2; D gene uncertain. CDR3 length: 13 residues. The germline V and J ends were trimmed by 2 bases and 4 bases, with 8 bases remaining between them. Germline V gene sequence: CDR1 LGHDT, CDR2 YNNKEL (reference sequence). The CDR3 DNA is TGTGCCAGCAGCCAACAAAGACCCTATGGCTACACCTTC. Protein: CASSQQRPYGYTF.

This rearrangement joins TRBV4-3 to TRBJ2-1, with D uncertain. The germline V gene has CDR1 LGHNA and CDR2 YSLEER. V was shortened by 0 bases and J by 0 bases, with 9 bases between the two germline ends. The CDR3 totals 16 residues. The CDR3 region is CASSQDFRSSYNEQFF. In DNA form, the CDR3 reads TGCGCCAGCAGCCAAGATTTCCGGAGCTCCTACAATGAGCAGTTCTTC.

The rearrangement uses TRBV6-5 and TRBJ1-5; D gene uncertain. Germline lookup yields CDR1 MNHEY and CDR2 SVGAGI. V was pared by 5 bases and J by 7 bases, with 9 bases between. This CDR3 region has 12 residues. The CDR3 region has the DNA TGTGCCAGCAGTAACGGAGAGCAGCCCCAGCATTTT. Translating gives CASSNGEQPQHF.

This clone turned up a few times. CDR3 DNA sequence: TGTGCCAGCAGCAAACTAGCGAACACCGGGGAGCTGTTTTTT. It specifies CASSKLANTGELFF. The J gene is TRBJ2-2, the V gene TRBV7-2, with D tentatively TRBD2 (5 bases). There are 14 residues in the CDR3. The ends were cut back, 5 bases at V and 0 bases at J, with 7 bases in the middle. The germline gives CDR1 SGHTA, CDR2 FQGNSA.

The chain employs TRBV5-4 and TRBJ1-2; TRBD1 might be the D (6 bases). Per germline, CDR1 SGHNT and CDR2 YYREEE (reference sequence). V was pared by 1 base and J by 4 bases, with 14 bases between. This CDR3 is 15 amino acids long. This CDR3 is CASSLPSGTFYGYTF. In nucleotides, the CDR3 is TGTGCCAGCAGCTTGCCATCAGGGACATTCTATGGCTACACCTTC.

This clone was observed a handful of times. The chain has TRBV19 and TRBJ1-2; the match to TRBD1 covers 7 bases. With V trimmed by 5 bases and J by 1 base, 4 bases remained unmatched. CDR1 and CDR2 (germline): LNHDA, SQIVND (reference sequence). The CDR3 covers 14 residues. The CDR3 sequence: CASSSGQYNYGYTF. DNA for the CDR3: TGTGCCAGTAGTTCGGGACAGTATAACTATGGCTACACCTTC.

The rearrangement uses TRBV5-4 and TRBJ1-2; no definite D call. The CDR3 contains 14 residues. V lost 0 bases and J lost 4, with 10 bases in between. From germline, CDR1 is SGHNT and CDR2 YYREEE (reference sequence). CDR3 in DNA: TGTGCCAGCAGCTTGGGGGCGGGTAGCTATGGCTACACCTTC. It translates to CASSLGAGSYGYTF.

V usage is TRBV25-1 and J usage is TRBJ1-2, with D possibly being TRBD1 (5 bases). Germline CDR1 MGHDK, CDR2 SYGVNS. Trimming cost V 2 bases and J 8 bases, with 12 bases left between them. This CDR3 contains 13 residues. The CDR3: CASSEGTQRGYTF. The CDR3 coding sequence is TGTGCCAGCAGTGAAGGGACCCAAAGGGGCTACACCTTC.

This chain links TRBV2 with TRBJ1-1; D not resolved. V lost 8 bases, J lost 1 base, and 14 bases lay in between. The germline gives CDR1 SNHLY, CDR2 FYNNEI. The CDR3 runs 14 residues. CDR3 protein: CASGSRSANTEAFF. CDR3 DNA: TGTGCCAGCGGTAGTAGGAGCGCGAACACTGAAGCTTTCTTT.

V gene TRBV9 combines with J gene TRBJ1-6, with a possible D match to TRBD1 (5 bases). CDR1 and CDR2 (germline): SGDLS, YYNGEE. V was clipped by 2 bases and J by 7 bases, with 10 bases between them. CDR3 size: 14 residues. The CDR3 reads CASSVGGLNSPLHF. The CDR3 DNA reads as TGTGCCAGCAGCGTGGGGGGTTTGAATTCACCCCTCCACTTT.

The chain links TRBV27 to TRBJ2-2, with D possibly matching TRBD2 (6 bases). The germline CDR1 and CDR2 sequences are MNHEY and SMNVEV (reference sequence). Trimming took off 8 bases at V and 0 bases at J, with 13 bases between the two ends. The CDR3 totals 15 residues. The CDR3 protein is CASAVGGSNTGELFF. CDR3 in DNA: TGTGCCAGCGCCGTGGGAGGTTCGAACACCGGGGAGCTGTTTTTT.

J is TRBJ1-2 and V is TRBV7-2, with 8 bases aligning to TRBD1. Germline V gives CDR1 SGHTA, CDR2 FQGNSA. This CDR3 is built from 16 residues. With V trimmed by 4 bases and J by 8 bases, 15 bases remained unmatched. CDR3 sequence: CASSSPFLAGGEGYTF. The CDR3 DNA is TGTGCCAGCAGCTCCCCTTTCTTGGCAGGGGGCGAAGGCTACACCTTC.

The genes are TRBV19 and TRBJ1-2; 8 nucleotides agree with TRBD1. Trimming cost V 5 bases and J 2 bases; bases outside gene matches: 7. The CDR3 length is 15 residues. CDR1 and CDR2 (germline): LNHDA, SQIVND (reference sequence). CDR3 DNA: TGTGCCAGTAGTTTGACAGGGGCGCTGAACTATGGCTACACCTTC. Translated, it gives CASSLTGALNYGYTF.

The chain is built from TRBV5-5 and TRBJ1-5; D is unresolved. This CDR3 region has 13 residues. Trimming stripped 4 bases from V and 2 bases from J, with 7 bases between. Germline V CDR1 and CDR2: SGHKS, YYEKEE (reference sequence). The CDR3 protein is CASSLVGNQPQHF. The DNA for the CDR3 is TGTGCCAGCAGCCTAGTGGGCAATCAGCCCCAGCATTTT. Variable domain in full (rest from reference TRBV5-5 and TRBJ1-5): DAGVTQSPTHLIKTRGQQVTLRCSPISGHKSVSWYQQVLGQGPQFIFQYYEKEERGRGNFPDRFSARQFPNYSSELNVNALLLGDSALYLCASSLVGNQPQHFGDGTRLSIL.

Here the CDR3 DNA reads TGTGCCAGCAGTCCCTACGCGGGTCCCGACAATGAGCAGTTCTTC. Its translation: CASSPYAGPDNEQFF. The V and J genes are TRBV6-2 or TRBV6-3 and TRBJ2-1, with D perhaps TRBD2 (5 bases). The CDR3 is made up of 15 amino acids. From germline, CDR1 is MNHEY and CDR2 SVGEGT. With 5 bases removed from V and 5 bases from J, the gap between germline ends came to 16 bases.

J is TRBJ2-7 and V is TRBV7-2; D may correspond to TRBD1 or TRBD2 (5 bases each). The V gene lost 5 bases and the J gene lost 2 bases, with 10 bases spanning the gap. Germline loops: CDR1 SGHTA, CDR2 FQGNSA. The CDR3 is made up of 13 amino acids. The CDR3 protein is CASSGTETYEQYF. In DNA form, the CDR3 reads TGTGCCAGCAGCGGGACGGAGACCTACGAGCAGTACTTC.

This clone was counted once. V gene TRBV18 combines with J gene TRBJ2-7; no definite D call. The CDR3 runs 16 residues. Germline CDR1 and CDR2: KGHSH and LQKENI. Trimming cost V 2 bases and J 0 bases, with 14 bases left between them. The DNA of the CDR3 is TGTGCCAGCTCACCATTCCGGCCGGACGTCTCCTACGAGCAGTACTTC. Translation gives CASSPFRPDVSYEQYF.

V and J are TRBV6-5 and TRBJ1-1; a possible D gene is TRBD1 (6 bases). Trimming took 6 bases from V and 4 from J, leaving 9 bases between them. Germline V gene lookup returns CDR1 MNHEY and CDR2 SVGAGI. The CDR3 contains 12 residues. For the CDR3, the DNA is TGTGCCAGCAGCGCGGGGGCCACTGAAGCTTTCTTT. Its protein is CASSAGATEAFF.